A single sample gave rise to the 6 T cell receptor beta chains below, sequenced in a study of blood T cell repertoires in COVID-19. Libraries were prepared by immunoSEQ multiplex PCR; TCRdb keeps only in-frame clonotypes and omits some of them. The sample contains around 360,000 clones, 80% to 90% of which appear only once. The sample taken for sequencing was PBMCs or T cells enriched from blood (not recorded which). The receptors were gathered from a man aged 40-49 years in a cohort exposed to, infected with or recovered from COVID-19 (not recorded which).

This chain uses TRBV5-1 with TRBJ2-5; D is possibly TRBD2 (6 bases). The germline V gene encodes CDR1 SGHRS and CDR2 YFSETQ. Between the trimmed V and J ends, which lost 0 bases and 5 bases, there was a span of 14 bases. CDR3 length equals 15 residues. The CDR3 sequence is CASSLVTGGEETQYF. CDR3 coding DNA: TGCGCCAGCAGCTTGGTTACTGGAGGGGAGGAGACCCAGTACTTC.

V and J are TRBV7-9 and TRBJ2-3; D possibly corresponds to TRBD2 (7 bases). The ends were cut back, 2 bases at V and 1 base at J, with 16 bases in the middle. Germline V gene lookup returns CDR1 SEHNR and CDR2 FQNEAQ (reference sequence). The CDR3 is 17 amino acids. The CDR3 here is CASSLWGGRTRTDTQYF. The CDR3 bases are TGTGCCAGCAGCTTATGGGGGGGCAGGACCCGCACAGATACGCAGTATTTT. Variable domain in full (rest from reference TRBV7-9 and TRBJ2-3): DTGVSQNPRHKITKRGQNVTFRCDPISEHNRLYWYRQTLGQGPEFLTYFQNEAQLEKSRLLSDRFSAERPKGSFSTLEIQRTEQGDSAMYLCASSLWGGRTRTDTQYFGPGTRLTVL.

The chain links TRBV3-1 (or the pseudogene TRBV3-2) to TRBJ1-1; TRBD1 might be the D (5 bases). The germline V gene has CDR1 LGHDT and CDR2 YNNKEL (reference sequence). The CDR3 consists of 14 residues. Trimming took 4 bases from V and 4 from J, leaving 13 bases between them. The CDR3 is CASSPQVPSTEAFF. The CDR3 region has the DNA TGTGCCAGCAGCCCACAGGTCCCCAGCACTGAAGCTTTCTTT.

The V call is TRBV19, the J call TRBJ2-5; 8 bases map to TRBD1. The length of the CDR3 is 11 residues. Germline CDR1 and CDR2: LNHDA and SQIVND (reference sequence). With 7 bases clipped from V and 12 bases from J, the junction kept 7 bases outside the gene matches. Here the CDR3 reads CASKDRVAEYF. CDR3 nucleotides: TGTGCCAGTAAGGACAGGGTGGCGGAGTACTTC.

The chain joins TRBV29-1 to TRBJ2-2, with a possible D match to TRBD2 (6 bases). CDR3 length: 15 amino acids. The V gene's germline CDR1 is SQVTM and CDR2 ANQGSEA. Trimming cost V 4 bases and J 6 bases, with 18 bases left between them. The CDR3 DNA reads as TGCAGCGTTGGGGTGGACGGGAGACAGTCCGGGGAGCTGTTTTTT. Its translation: CSVGVDGRQSGELFF.

In this sample, this clone turned up once. V gene TRBV12-3 or TRBV12-4 combines with J gene TRBJ1-2; D remains unclear. Between the trimmed V and J ends, which lost 5 bases and 4 bases, there was a span of 8 bases. The CDR3 has 12 amino acids. The CDR3: CASSGGFYGYTF. The CDR3 bases are TGTGCCAGCAGTGGAGGTTTCTATGGCTACACCTTC.